This passage covers 20 T cell receptor beta chains from one sample sequenced in a study of shared clonotypes between healthy human individuals. Libraries were prepared by immunoSEQ multiplex PCR; TCRdb keeps only in-frame clonotypes and omits some of them. The table lists around 2,000,000 clones, over 85% of them singletons. Sequenced material: naive CD4+ T cells sorted from blood. Subset described: CD45RA+ positively selected. The receptors derive from a man aged 18 to 35 in good health.

This clone has a single count. Within the sample, other DNA sequences also encode this same CDR3. The chain couples TRBV18 to TRBJ1-1, with D unresolved. The germline CDR1 and CDR2 sequences are KGHSH and LQKENI. The CDR3 loop spans 13 amino acids. V was pared by 5 bases and J by 0 bases, with 7 bases between. In DNA, the CDR3 is TGTGCCAGCTCAGGAGATTTGAACACTGAAGCTTTCTTT. Its translation is CASSGDLNTEAFF.

V usage is TRBV10-3 and J usage is TRBJ2-6; D ambiguous. V was cut by 0 bases and J by 2 bases, with 8 bases left in between. CDR3 length equals 16 residues. From germline, CDR1 is ENHRY and CDR2 SYGVKD. The CDR3 is CAISESLKPGANVLTF. Written as DNA, the CDR3 is TGTGCCATCAGTGAGTCGTTGAAACCTGGGGCCAACGTCCTGACTTTC.

The V call is TRBV30, the J call TRBJ2-5, with 12 bases identical to TRBD2. After removal of 3 bases from V and 2 bases from J, the junction contained 1 base not matched to a gene. Germline lookup yields CDR1 GTSNPN and CDR2 SVGIG (reference sequence). CDR3 length equals 14 residues. The CDR3 reads CAWRLAGGQETQYF. Here the CDR3 DNA reads TGTGCCTGGAGGCTAGCGGGGGGGCAAGAGACCCAGTACTTC.

The rearrangement joins TRBV4-2 to TRBJ2-7; the match to TRBD2 covers 8 bases. This CDR3 has 15 residues. The V segment lost 1 base and the J segment 4 bases; nucleotides outside the gene matches: 6. Germline V gene lookup returns CDR1 LGHNA and CDR2 YNFKEQ. The CDR3: CASSQATAGAYEQYF. In nucleotides, the CDR3 is TGTGCCAGCAGCCAAGCCACAGCGGGAGCATACGAGCAGTACTTC.

V usage is TRBV6-6 and J usage is TRBJ2-7; a possible D gene is TRBD1 (5 bases). Germline loops: CDR1 MNHNY, CDR2 SVGAGI (reference sequence). V lost 6 bases and J lost 2, with 11 bases in between. The CDR3 extends over 13 amino acids. The CDR3 loop reads CASSPDRTYEQYF. The CDR3 nucleotides are TGTGCCAGCAGCCCCGACAGAACCTACGAGCAGTACTTC.

The rearrangement uses TRBV9 and TRBJ2-3; D unclear. The germline CDR1 and CDR2 sequences are SGDLS and YYNGEE. This CDR3 comprises 14 residues. V was pared by 0 bases and J by 3 bases, with 8 bases between. The CDR3, as DNA: TGTGCCAGCAGCGTAGGATCTTGGACAGATACGCAGTATTTT. Its protein product is CASSVGSWTDTQYF.

V and J are TRBV28 and TRBJ1-5; tentative D call: TRBD1 (5 bases). CDR3 size: 16 residues. The V gene lost 3 bases and the J gene lost 5 bases, with 17 bases spanning the gap. Germline CDR1 reads MDHEN; CDR2 reads SYDVKM. CDR3 coding DNA: TGTGCCAGCAGTTTGTTATCCGGGGGAGGATATCAGCCCCAGCATTTT. Encoded protein: CASSLLSGGGYQPQHF.

The chain links TRBV5-1 to TRBJ2-1; weak D call: TRBD2 (6 bases). The CDR3 extends over 15 amino acids. V was clipped by 1 base and J by 5 bases, with 13 bases between them. Per germline, CDR1 SGHRS and CDR2 YFSETQ. This chain's CDR3 is CASSLTGTANNEQFF. The CDR3 nucleotides are TGCGCCAGCAGCTTGACCGGGACTGCAAACAATGAGCAGTTCTTC.

This clone was observed once. This chain connects TRBV4-1 to TRBJ1-4; D unclear. Per germline, CDR1 MGHRA and CDR2 YSYEKL. The CDR3 loop spans 14 amino acids. V was pared by 3 bases and J by 7 bases, with 12 bases between. CDR3 amino acids: CASSQEKTSEKLFF. For the CDR3, the DNA is TGCGCCAGCAGCCAGGAAAAGACGAGTGAAAAACTGTTTTTT.

This clone was recorded once. This chain joins TRBV18 and TRBJ2-1; weak D call: TRBD2 (6 bases). This CDR3 has 15 amino acids. From germline, CDR1 is KGHSH and CDR2 LQKENI. Trimming shortened V by 3 bases and J by 7 bases, and 16 bases separated the two germline ends. As DNA, the CDR3 is TGTGCCAGCTCACCTCCAGGGTTGACTAGGAATGAGCAGTTCTTC. Amino acid sequence: CASSPPGLTRNEQFF.

The chain joins TRBV7-6 to TRBJ2-5; no definite D call. Trimming removed 2 bases at V and 0 bases at J, with 10 bases between. The CDR3 runs 15 residues. Per the germline V gene, CDR1 is SGHVS and CDR2 is FNYEAQ. Here the CDR3 reads CASSLMAEYQETQYF. The CDR3, as DNA: TGTGCCAGCAGCTTAATGGCAGAGTACCAAGAGACCCAGTACTTC.

This sequence joins TRBV6-5 and TRBJ2-2, with TRBD2 matching 7 bases. Germline CDR1 and CDR2: MNHEY and SVGAGI. The CDR3 is made up of 16 amino acids. With 0 bases clipped from V and 2 bases from J, the junction kept 3 bases outside the gene matches. CDR3 region: CASSYSAGVNTGELFF. CDR3 bases: TGTGCCAGCAGTTACTCGGCGGGAGTTAACACCGGGGAGCTGTTTTTT.

CDR3 region: CASSLGTVNQPQHF. CDR3 DNA sequence: TGTGCCAGCAGCCTCGGGACGGTGAATCAGCCCCAGCATTTT. This rearrangement joins TRBV6-1 to TRBJ1-5; a weak D match, TRBD1 (5 bases). Germline CDR1 and CDR2: MNHNS and SASEGT. V lost 6 bases, J lost 4 bases, and 13 bases lay in between. CDR3 length: 14 amino acids.

The chain links TRBV28 to TRBJ1-3; 9 bases are shared with TRBD1. Trimming at V came to 5 bases and at J to 2 bases, leaving 7 bases not matched to a gene. The CDR3 runs 16 residues. CDR1 is MDHEN, CDR2 SYDVKM, per germline. CDR3 sequence: CASSPPQGATGNTIYF. Written as DNA, the CDR3 is TGTGCCAGCAGTCCGCCACAGGGGGCGACTGGAAACACCATATATTTT.

J is TRBJ2-7 and V is TRBV11-3; D is possibly TRBD1 (5 bases). The germline CDR1 and CDR2 sequences are SGHNT and YENEEA. The V end lost 4 bases, the J end lost 0 bases, and 13 bases lay between the germline ends. The CDR3 runs to 15 residues. The CDR3 DNA reads TGTGCCAGCAGCTACAGGTCTCCAATCTCCTACGAGCAGTACTTC. Encoded protein: CASSYRSPISYEQYF. Supplemented by reference TRBV11-3 and TRBJ2-7, the full variable domain reads EAGVVQSPRYKIIEKKQPVAFWCNPISGHNTLYWYLQNLGQGPELLIRYENEEAVDDSQLPKDRFSAERLKGVDSTLKIQPAELGDSAVYLCASSYRSPISYEQYFGPGTRLTVT.

The chain uses TRBV30 and TRBJ2-3, with TRBD2 as a possible D gene (5 bases). The germline CDR1 and CDR2 sequences are GTSNPN and SVGIG (reference sequence). Trimming stripped 4 bases from V and 8 bases from J, with 10 bases between. There are 11 residues in the CDR3. CDR3 bases: TGTGCCTGGAATATTGGAGGTACGCAGTATTTT. Translation: CAWNIGGTQYF.

This sequence joins TRBV6-1 and TRBJ2-1, with 9 bases matching TRBD2. The trim removed 8 bases at V and 6 bases at J, leaving 8 bases unmatched. Germline CDR1 MNHNS, CDR2 SASEGT. The CDR3 consists of 14 residues. The CDR3 DNA reads as TGTGCCAGCTGCCCGGGACTAGCCCTCAATGAGCAGTTCTTC. Protein sequence: CASCPGLALNEQFF.

The chain employs TRBV11-2 and TRBJ2-7; 7 bases map to TRBD1. V dropped 4 bases and J dropped 2; count of bases not matched to a gene: 5. Germline CDR1 reads SGHAT; CDR2 reads FQNNGV. This CDR3 contains 14 residues. The CDR3 protein is CASSSLDRTYEQYF. The CDR3 DNA reads TGTGCCAGCAGCTCCCTGGACAGGACCTACGAGCAGTACTTC.

The chain combines TRBV27 with TRBJ2-7; 9 nucleotides line up with TRBD1. This CDR3 has 16 amino acids. The V and J ends lost 0 bases and 4 bases, in that order; junction bases with no gene match: 7. Germline V gene sequence: CDR1 MNHEY, CDR2 SMNVEV (reference sequence). As DNA, the CDR3 is TGTGCCAGCAGTTTATCGACGACAGGGGGTATGTACGAGCAGTACTTC. Its translation: CASSLSTTGGMYEQYF.

The J gene is TRBJ1-2, the V gene TRBV28, with unresolved D. CDR1 and CDR2 (germline): MDHEN, SYDVKM. The CDR3 runs to 15 residues. Deletions cut 6 bases from V and 4 bases from J, with 18 bases between. The CDR3 protein is CASRAGSEGGYGYTF. The CDR3 DNA follows: TGTGCCAGCAGGGCTGGATCGGAGGGAGGCTATGGCTACACCTTC.